One sample yielded the 28 T cell receptor beta chains listed below, sequenced in a study of T cells after posttransplantation cyclophosphamide. Generated by immunoSEQ multiplex PCR, the TCRdb table keeps only in-frame clones and is missing some. The table shows approximately 32,000 clones, with roughly 90% occurring only once. Source material: PBMCs. Source of these receptors: a woman between 40 and 50 years old with a blood cancer, CMV-positive, and with a related stem cell donor.

The rearrangement joins TRBV5-1 to TRBJ2-2, with 8 bases matching TRBD2. Germline loops: CDR1 SGHRS, CDR2 YFSETQ. V trimming: 4 bases; J trimming: 7 bases; junction bases outside the gene matches: 6. The CDR3 sequence is 14 residues long. As DNA, the CDR3 is TGCGCCAGCAGCCCGACTAGCGTAAACGGGGAGCTGTTTTTT. Protein product: CASSPTSVNGELFF.

With regard to this clone: The same CDR3 arises from other DNA sequences in this sample as well. The chain joins TRBV18 to TRBJ1-4; 7 bases agree with TRBD1. Per the germline V gene, CDR1 is KGHSH and CDR2 is LQKENI. Germline trimming cut 6 bases from V and 0 bases from J; bases unmatched to any gene: 7. CDR3 length: 16 residues. DNA for the CDR3: TGTGCCAGCTCCCCGGGACAGCTTGCAACTAATGAAAAACTGTTTTTT. Translated, it gives CASSPGQLATNEKLFF.

V usage is TRBV10-3 and J usage is TRBJ2-7, with TRBD1 matching 8 bases. CDR3 size: 12 residues. The germline V gene has CDR1 ENHRY and CDR2 SYGVKD. The trim removed 8 bases at V and 5 bases at J, leaving 5 bases unmatched. The CDR3 nucleotides read TGTGCCATCGGACAGGGCAGGGACGAGCAGTACTTC. Protein sequence: CAIGQGRDEQYF.

J is TRBJ2-1 and V is TRBV4-1, with unresolved D. Trimming left V 4 bases short and J 4 bases short, with 5 bases between. CDR3 length: 12 residues. Germline CDR1 and CDR2: MGHRA and YSYEKL. As DNA, the CDR3 is TGCGCCAGCAGCCTACAGTACAATGAGCAGTTCTTC. Translating gives CASSLQYNEQFF.

The V call is TRBV11-1, the J call TRBJ1-1, with D uncertain. The CDR3 covers 16 residues. V was pared by 4 bases and J by 0 bases, with 15 bases between. Germline CDR1 reads SGHAT; CDR2 reads FQDESV (reference sequence). This CDR3 is CASSSRGNTMNTEAFF. CDR3 nucleotides: TGTGCCAGCAGCTCCCGAGGCAATACCATGAACACTGAAGCTTTCTTT.

This clone was seen a single time. V gene TRBV1 combines with J gene TRBJ2-5; TRBD1, the table's D call, was not compared with the DNA. TRBV1 is a pseudogene. The CDR3 extends over 13 amino acids. In nucleotides, the CDR3 is TGCACCAGCCGTGGGACAAATCAAGAGACCCAGTACTTC. Protein sequence: CTSRGTNQETQYF.

Worth noting for this clone: A read error may account for a junction end that differs from germline. V usage is TRBV5-4 and J usage is TRBJ2-3; possibly TRBD1 for D (6 bases). The CDR3 has 14 amino acids. Germline-derived CDR1 and CDR2 are SGHNT and YYREEE (reference sequence). This CDR3 reads CASNLDRITDTQYF. The DNA for the CDR3 is TGTGCCAGCAACTTGGACAGAATCACAGATACGCAGTATTTT.

This rearrangement joins TRBV10-3 to TRBJ2-2, with a weak D call TRBD1 (5 bases). Germline values: CDR1 ENHRY, CDR2 SYGVKD. V was trimmed by 2 bases and J by 2 bases, leaving 9 bases between them. The CDR3 covers 15 residues. CDR3 sequence: CAISEPQGNTGELFF. CDR3 DNA sequence: TGTGCCATCAGTGAGCCTCAGGGTAACACCGGGGAGCTGTTTTTT.

This clone showed up just once. The chain employs TRBV5-4 and TRBJ1-2; TRBD1 might be the D (6 bases). The V end was cut by 5 bases, the J end by 6 bases, with 14 bases between. The V gene's germline CDR1 is SGHNT and CDR2 YYREEE (reference sequence). This CDR3 spans 13 amino acids. CDR3 DNA: TGTGCCAGCAGTACCGGGACAAGGGATGGCTACACCTTC. Translation: CASSTGTRDGYTF.

The chain carries TRBV19 and TRBJ2-3; the match to TRBD1 covers 7 bases. The CDR3 extends over 13 amino acids. The germline V gene has CDR1 LNHDA and CDR2 SQIVND (reference sequence). Losses at the gene ends were 8 bases for V and 7 bases for J; bases not matched to a gene: 9. The CDR3 loop is CASEPGQTNTQYF. The CDR3 bases are TGTGCCAGTGAGCCGGGACAGACAAATACGCAGTATTTT.

This clone was detected once. This chain connects TRBV19 to TRBJ1-2; D remains unclear. From germline, CDR1 is LNHDA and CDR2 SQIVND (reference sequence). Between the trimmed V and J ends, which lost 11 bases and 4 bases, there was a span of 11 bases. There are 11 residues in the CDR3. Written as DNA, the CDR3 is TGTGCCTCGACTATGGGCTATGGCTACACCTTC. Protein sequence: CASTMGYGYTF.

There are a few counts of this clone. V is TRBV2 and J is TRBJ1-4; D unresolved. Per the germline V gene, CDR1 is SNHLY and CDR2 is FYNNEI. The CDR3 has 15 amino acids. Trimming cost V 3 bases and J 7 bases, with 15 bases left between them. Here the CDR3 reads CASSEGFGGGEKLFF. CDR3 DNA sequence: TGTGCCAGCAGTGAGGGGTTCGGAGGTGGTGAAAAACTGTTTTTT.

V and J are TRBV7-3 and TRBJ2-5, with TRBD2 identical over 11 bases. The CDR3 has 15 residues. The V gene end was trimmed by 5 bases and the J gene end by 2 bases; junction bases not matched to a gene: 4. Germline V gives CDR1 SGHTA, CDR2 FQGTGA. The CDR3 loop is CASSTGTSGQETQYF. For the CDR3, the DNA is TGTGCCAGCAGCACGGGGACTAGCGGACAAGAGACCCAGTACTTC.

This clone was seen only once. The gene calls are TRBV7-9 and TRBJ1-1; 8 nucleotides line up with TRBD1. The CDR3 spans 15 residues. CDR1 and CDR2 (germline): SEHNR, FQNEAQ (reference sequence). V lost 4 bases to trimming and J lost 1 base; unmatched junction nucleotides: 5. The CDR3, as DNA: TGTGCCAGCAGCTCGCCCGACAGGGGGAACACTGAAGCTTTCTTT. It yields the protein CASSSPDRGNTEAFF.

The genes are TRBV6-1 and TRBJ2-7; TRBD2 is a possible D gene (5 bases). CDR1 is MNHNS, CDR2 SASEGT, per germline. This CDR3 is built from 11 residues. V shed 4 bases and J shed 6 bases, with 7 bases lying between them. CDR3 protein: CASSAGVEQYF. The CDR3 DNA is TGTGCCAGCAGTGCCGGGGTCGAGCAGTACTTC.

The J gene is TRBJ1-2, the V gene TRBV19; D not certain. Germline CDR1 reads LNHDA; CDR2 reads SQIVND (reference sequence). V was trimmed by 3 bases and J by 4 bases, leaving 6 bases between them. This CDR3 contains 12 residues. This CDR3 is CASSMAFYGYTF. CDR3 nucleotides: TGTGCCAGTAGTATGGCTTTCTATGGCTACACCTTC.

The rearrangement links TRBV4-3 to TRBJ2-7; 9 bases are a match to TRBD1. Per the germline V gene, CDR1 is LGHNA and CDR2 is YSLEER. V shed 3 bases and J 5 bases; nucleotides not matched to a gene: 8. The CDR3 runs 15 residues. This chain's CDR3 is CASSQWRGQGNEQYF. For the CDR3, the DNA is TGCGCCAGCAGCCAGTGGCGTGGACAGGGGAACGAGCAGTACTTC.

V gene TRBV19 combines with J gene TRBJ1-1; D unresolved. The CDR3 contains 13 residues. CDR1 LNHDA and CDR2 SQIVND come from the germline V gene (reference sequence). V was shortened by 0 bases and J by 11 bases, with 13 bases between the two germline ends. The CDR3 DNA reads as TGTGCCAGTAGTATAGATAGCGGGGTGTGGGCTTTCTTT. This translates into CASSIDSGVWAFF.

This rearrangement joins TRBV6-5 to TRBJ2-1, with 8 positions matching TRBD2. Germline V gives CDR1 MNHEY, CDR2 SVGAGI. The V segment lost 5 bases and the J segment 1 base; nucleotides outside the gene matches: 1. This CDR3 region has 14 residues. Here the CDR3 reads CASSVAGSYNEQFF. The CDR3 bases are TGTGCCAGCAGTGTAGCGGGGTCCTACAATGAGCAGTTCTTC.

The chain has TRBV5-4 and TRBJ2-5; the match to TRBD2 covers 13 bases. This CDR3 region has 18 residues. Losses at the gene ends were 4 bases for V and 2 bases for J; bases not matched to a gene: 11. Per germline, CDR1 SGHNT and CDR2 YYREEE (reference sequence). This CDR3 reads CASSDGTSGTNHQETQYF. In DNA, the CDR3 is TGTGCCAGCAGCGACGGGACTAGCGGGACTAACCATCAAGAGACCCAGTACTTC.

J is TRBJ1-2 and V is TRBV9, with D maybe TRBD1 (5 bases). Germline lookup yields CDR1 SGDLS and CDR2 YYNGEE. This CDR3 is 13 amino acids long. V dropped 7 bases and J dropped 7 bases, with 17 bases sitting between them. Here the CDR3 DNA reads TGTGCCAGCGTTGGGGTCGGGGGTATTGGCTACACCTTC. Translating gives CASVGVGGIGYTF.

This clone was observed once. The J gene is TRBJ1-2, the V gene TRBV7-2; 7 positions match TRBD1. V lost 5 bases to trimming and J lost 7 bases; unmatched junction nucleotides: 16. CDR3 length: 16 amino acids. The germline V gene encodes CDR1 SGHTA and CDR2 FQGNSA. The CDR3 loop is CASSPWTGPKISGYTF. The DNA of the CDR3 is TGTGCCAGCAGCCCCTGGACAGGACCAAAGATAAGTGGCTACACCTTC. The whole variable domain, remainder taken from reference TRBV7-2 and TRBJ1-2, is GAGVSQSPSNKVTEKGKDVELRCDPISGHTALYWYRQSLGQGLEFLIYFQGNSAPDKSGLPSDRFSAERTGGSVSTLTIQRTQQEDSAVYLCASSPWTGPKISGYTFGSGTRLTVV.

There are a few counts of this clone. The chain carries TRBV6-1 and TRBJ1-4; perhaps TRBD1 as D (5 bases). Germline loops: CDR1 MNHNS, CDR2 SASEGT. Trimming left V 5 bases short and J 3 bases short, with 13 bases between. CDR3 size: 15 residues. The CDR3 region is CASSPLAGPNEKLFF. The CDR3 nucleotides are TGTGCCAGCAGTCCGCTGGCGGGGCCTAATGAAAAACTGTTTTTT.

CDR3 residues: CASSLVGHSNEKLFF. CDR3 bases: TGCGCCAGCAGCTTGGTGGGGCACAGTAATGAAAAACTGTTTTTT. This sequence joins TRBV5-1 and TRBJ1-4; tentatively, D is TRBD1 (5 bases). Trimming cost V 0 bases and J 4 bases, with 10 bases left between them. Germline lookup yields CDR1 SGHRS and CDR2 YFSETQ. The CDR3 runs to 15 residues.

As for this clone: The junction does not match germline at one end; this may be a read error. This chain joins TRBV4-1 and TRBJ2-3; the D gene is possibly TRBD2 (5 bases). Germline CDR1 and CDR2: MGHRA and YSYEKL. This CDR3 is built from 12 residues. CDR3 residues: CASSGPLDTQYF. The CDR3 DNA follows: TGCGCTAGCAGCGGCCCCCTAGATACGCAGTATTTT.

V gene TRBV12-5 combines with J gene TRBJ2-2; TRBD2 matches at 11 bases. The CDR3 runs 15 residues. The V and J ends lost 6 bases and 4 bases, in that order; junction bases with no gene match: 4. CDR1 is LGHNT and CDR2 is FRNRAP in the germline V gene. This CDR3 reads CASGPSGGFTGELFF. CDR3 bases: TGTGCTAGTGGCCCTAGCGGGGGGTTCACCGGGGAGCTGTTTTTT.

This chain connects TRBV15 to TRBJ2-5; the D is unclear. The CDR3 contains 13 residues. V was clipped by 3 bases and J by 0 bases, with 5 bases between them. Germline assignment: CDR1 LNHNV and CDR2 YYDKDF (reference sequence). The CDR3 bases are TGTGCCACCAGCAGGAGGTACCAAGAGACCCAGTACTTC. Protein sequence: CATSRRYQETQYF.

This chain links TRBV7-2 with TRBJ2-5; 14 nucleotides align to TRBD2. CDR1 SGHTA and CDR2 FQGNSA come from the germline V gene. This CDR3 contains 17 residues. The junction had 6 bases not matched to a gene; V was cut back by 1 base and J by 5 bases. CDR3 amino acids: CASSLGLAGGATETQYF. CDR3 DNA sequence: TGTGCCAGCAGCTTAGGACTAGCGGGGGGGGCGACGGAGACCCAGTACTTC. Looking up the rest from reference TRBV7-2 and TRBJ2-5 gives the full variable domain: GAGVSQSPSNKVTEKGKDVELRCDPISGHTALYWYRQSLGQGLEFLIYFQGNSAPDKSGLPSDRFSAERTGGSVSTLTIQRTQQEDSAVYLCASSLGLAGGATETQYFGPGTRLLVL.